What follows are 30 T cell receptor beta chains derived from one specimen sequenced in a study of T cell changes during pregnancy in multiple sclerosis. TCRdb keeps only in-frame clones here, not all; method: immunoSEQ multiplex PCR. The data contain approximately 100,000 clones, almost 95% of them singletons. Sequencing used peripheral blood, obtained in the third trimester of pregnancy. Source of these receptors: a female donor with multiple sclerosis, enrolled in a pregnancy study.

This rearrangement joins TRBV7-2 to TRBJ2-1; 9 nucleotides line up with TRBD2. V was pared by 3 bases and J by 7 bases, with 7 bases of the junction left unmatched. Germline CDR1 SGHTA, CDR2 FQGNSA. This CDR3 has 15 residues. The CDR3 DNA sequence: TGTGCCAGCAGCTTTTTAGCGGGAGTCGGGAATGAGCAGTTCTTC. Translating it yields CASSFLAGVGNEQFF.

This clone was found many times. This chain joins TRBV28 and TRBJ2-2, with TRBD2 identical over 10 bases. Per the germline V gene, CDR1 is MDHEN and CDR2 is SYDVKM. The trim removed 5 bases at V and 5 bases at J, leaving 17 bases unmatched. The CDR3 is 19 residues long. CDR3 amino acids: CASSPWEGSGRRGTGELFF. The CDR3 DNA follows: TGTGCCAGCAGTCCGTGGGAGGGTAGCGGGAGGAGGGGAACCGGGGAGCTGTTTTTT.

This clone was seen a few times. Because the CDR3 is missing its conserved closing phenylalanine or tryptophan, this is likely a read error. It is unclear where the CDR3 begins or ends on the DNA, so no DNA is shown, and the CDR3 is as TCRdb lists it. The V gene is TRBV6-6, the J gene TRBJ1-2; the DNA was not compared with TRBD1, the D call given in the table. The V gene's germline CDR1 is MNHNY and CDR2 SVGAGI (reference sequence). Both ends counted, the CDR3 spans 12 residues. CDR3 in amino acids: CASSYSKQVLSI.

This chain uses TRBV6-1 with TRBJ2-5, with D unclear. The CDR3 contains 17 residues. V was pared by 4 bases and J by 2 bases, with 20 bases between. Germline V CDR1 and CDR2: MNHNS, SASEGT. DNA of the CDR3: TGTGCCAGCAGTGTGATTTCTAGTCGAACCATTCAAGAGACCCAGTACTTC. Amino acids: CASSVISSRTIQETQYF.

This clone was found once. The chain uses TRBV7-2 and TRBJ2-6, with TRBD2 matching 8 bases. CDR3 length: 16 residues. Germline V gene sequence: CDR1 SGHTA, CDR2 FQGNSA. Germline trimming cut 5 bases from V and 2 bases from J; bases unmatched to any gene: 5. The CDR3 region has the DNA TGTGCCAGCAGCCCAACGGGAGGGGCTGGGGCCAACGTCCTGACTTTC. This gives the protein CASSPTGGAGANVLTF.

J is TRBJ2-1 and V is TRBV9; D is ambiguous. The V end was cut by 0 bases, the J end by 10 bases, with 8 bases between. Germline V gene data show CDR1 as SGDLS and CDR2 as YYNGEE. The CDR3 loop spans 12 amino acids. In DNA form, the CDR3 reads TGTGCCAGCAGCGTAGGAGTGAAGGAGCAGTTCTTC. Protein sequence: CASSVGVKEQFF.

About this clone itself: At one boundary the junction diverges from the germline segment, which might be a read error. The chain is built from TRBV7-7 and TRBJ2-7; 12 nucleotides agree with TRBD2. The CDR3 length is 16 residues. Germline V gene sequence: CDR1 SSHAT, CDR2 FNYEAQ (reference sequence). Here the CDR3 reads CASSNRLAGAIYEQYF. The CDR3 bases are TGTGCTAGCAGCAACCGACTAGCGGGAGCTATCTACGAGCAGTACTTC.

The chain joins TRBV15 to TRBJ2-7; a possible D gene is TRBD1 (5 bases). CDR1 and CDR2 from the germline V gene are LNHNV and YYDKDF (reference sequence). The CDR3 extends over 14 amino acids. V dropped 1 base and J dropped 2 bases, with 9 bases sitting between them. Here the CDR3 DNA reads TGTGCCACCAGCAGAGTAGACAGCCCCTACGAGCAGTACTTC. Translating it yields CATSRVDSPYEQYF. Full variable domain (outside the CDR3, taken from reference TRBV15 and TRBJ2-7): DAMVIQNPRYQVTQFGKPVTLSCSQTLNHNVMYWYQQKSSQAPKLLFHYYDKDFNNEADTPDNFQSRRPNTSFCFLDIRSPGLGDTAMYLCATSRVDSPYEQYFGPGTRLTVT.

The rearrangement uses TRBV30 and TRBJ1-2, with D possibly TRBD1 on 5 matching bases. Germline CDR1 GTSNPN, CDR2 SVGIG (reference sequence). Deletions cut 0 bases from V and 6 bases from J, with 8 bases between. This CDR3 is built from 12 residues. The CDR3 region is CAWSVQGDGYTF. The CDR3 nucleotides are TGTGCCTGGAGTGTACAAGGGGATGGCTACACCTTC.

J is TRBJ2-1 and V is TRBV9; 9 bases are shared with TRBD2. V dropped 3 bases and J dropped 10; count of bases not matched to a gene: 5. The germline V gene encodes CDR1 SGDLS and CDR2 YYNGEE. The CDR3 has 13 residues. This CDR3 reads CASSGRGLAEQFF. CDR3 nucleotide sequence: TGTGCCAGCAGCGGCAGGGGACTAGCCGAGCAGTTCTTC.

CDR3 sequence reads: CASMSADYTQYF. The CDR3 DNA follows: TGTGCCAGTATGTCCGCGGACTATACGCAGTATTTT. J is TRBJ2-3 and V is TRBV19; weak D call: TRBD2 (5 bases). CDR3 size: 12 residues. Germline assignment: CDR1 LNHDA and CDR2 SQIVND (reference sequence). V was trimmed by 7 bases and J by 7 bases, leaving 12 bases between them.

The chain combines TRBV10-1 with TRBJ2-7; D is perhaps TRBD2 (6 bases). The CDR3 totals 16 residues. Germline CDR1 reads WNHNN; CDR2 reads SYGVQD (reference sequence). V was trimmed by 0 bases and J by 4 bases, leaving 16 bases between them. The CDR3: CASSESKSGAPYEQYF. DNA of the CDR3: TGCGCCAGCAGTGAGTCGAAATCGGGAGCACCGTACGAGCAGTACTTC.

The rearrangement joins TRBV5-4 to TRBJ2-1; TRBD1 might be the D (6 bases). V was shortened by 0 bases and J by 5 bases, with 12 bases between the two germline ends. The CDR3 contains 15 residues. In germline, CDR1 is SGHNT, CDR2 YYREEE (reference sequence). The CDR3 sequence is CASSLGRGGDNEQFF. CDR3 sequence (DNA): TGTGCCAGCAGCTTGGGCAGGGGTGGGGACAATGAGCAGTTCTTC.

The gene calls are TRBV6-5 and TRBJ1-5; TRBD1 matches at 10 bases. V lost 8 bases, J lost 7 bases, and 8 bases stayed unmatched. Per the germline V gene, CDR1 is MNHEY and CDR2 is SVGAGI. The CDR3 is made up of 14 amino acids. As DNA, the CDR3 is TGTGCCAGCGGTAAGACAGGGGGCCCCCAGCCCCAGCATTTT. It is translated as CASGKTGGPQPQHF.

The V and J genes are TRBV4-2 and TRBJ2-1; D is undetermined. Germline CDR1 and CDR2: LGHNA and YNFKEQ. V was cut by 1 base and J by 6 bases, with 7 bases left in between. The CDR3 is made up of 13 amino acids. This chain's CDR3 is CASSQGDSNEQFF. The CDR3 coding sequence is TGTGCCAGCAGCCAAGGCGACTCCAATGAGCAGTTCTTC.

The rearrangement uses TRBV27 and TRBJ2-1, with D perhaps TRBD2 (5 bases). Germline values: CDR1 MNHEY, CDR2 SMNVEV (reference sequence). Trimming pared 4 bases from V and 4 bases from J, leaving 11 bases between. There are 14 residues in the CDR3. CDR3 DNA: TGTGCCAGCAGTTACGCGGGCCCATACAATGAGCAGTTCTTC. Translating gives CASSYAGPYNEQFF.

The chain combines TRBV28 with TRBJ2-3; 11 nucleotides match TRBD2. V dropped 5 bases and J dropped 3; count of bases not matched to a gene: 4. This CDR3 is 15 amino acids long. Germline lookup yields CDR1 MDHEN and CDR2 SYDVKM. Here the CDR3 reads CASSPRTSGTDTQYF. The CDR3 DNA is TGTGCCAGCAGTCCCCGGACTAGCGGGACAGATACGCAGTATTTT. Full variable domain (remainder filled in from reference TRBV28 and TRBJ2-3): DVKVTQSSRYLVKRTGEKVFLECVQDMDHENMFWYRQDPGLGLRLIYFSYDVKMKEKGDIPEGYSVSREKKERFSLILESASTNQTSMYLCASSPRTSGTDTQYFGPGTRLTVL.

This chain's CDR3 is CASSLWSQGEETQYF. CDR3 DNA: TGTGCCAGCAGCTTGTGGTCACAGGGGGAAGAGACCCAGTACTTC. The chain carries TRBV7-2 and TRBJ2-5, with TRBD1 matching 8 bases. CDR1 and CDR2 from the germline V gene are SGHTA and FQGNSA. This CDR3 spans 15 amino acids. After removal of 3 bases from V and 3 bases from J, the junction contained 6 bases not matched to a gene.

The CDR3 DNA follows: TGTGCCAGTAGTAACCCGGGACTTAGCGGGGAGCTGTTTTTT. It yields the protein CASSNPGLSGELFF. This sequence joins TRBV19 and TRBJ2-2, with D perhaps matching TRBD2 (6 bases). This CDR3 comprises 14 residues. CDR1 LNHDA and CDR2 SQIVND come from the germline V gene (reference sequence). Trimming stripped 4 bases from V and 7 bases from J, with 13 bases between.

This clone came up a few times. The rearrangement uses TRBV9 and TRBJ1-2; TRBD1 is a possible D gene (5 bases). This CDR3 is built from 12 residues. Trimming removed 0 bases from V and 5 bases from J, with 5 bases in between. CDR1 is SGDLS, CDR2 YYNGEE, per germline. CDR3 nucleotide sequence: TGTGCCAGCAGCGTAGCAGGGTATGGCTACACCTTC. This gives the protein CASSVAGYGYTF.

This clone was found once. The gene calls are TRBV9 and TRBJ2-3, with 13 bases fitting TRBD2. With V trimmed by 3 bases and J by 5 bases, 3 bases remained unmatched. The CDR3 is 15 amino acids. Germline-derived CDR1 and CDR2 are SGDLS and YYNGEE. The CDR3 DNA reads as TGTGCCAGCAGCGACGGGACTAGCGGGAAAGATACGCAGTATTTT. Its translation is CASSDGTSGKDTQYF.

The chain combines TRBV5-1 with TRBJ2-5; 11 bases align to TRBD2. Unmatched junction bases numbered 7, after V lost 4 bases and J lost 5 bases. The CDR3 sequence is 15 residues long. Germline-derived CDR1 and CDR2 are SGHRS and YFSETQ. The CDR3 protein is CASSPGLAVGETQYF. CDR3 in DNA: TGCGCCAGCAGCCCGGGACTAGCGGTTGGCGAGACCCAGTACTTC.

This clone was seen only once. The chain joins TRBV19 to TRBJ1-1; 7 bases are shared with TRBD1. This CDR3 is 13 amino acids long. With 6 bases clipped from V and 5 bases from J, the junction kept 6 bases outside the gene matches. Looked up from germline, CDR1 is LNHDA and CDR2 is SQIVND (reference sequence). Here the CDR3 reads CASRTTGETEAFF. The CDR3, as DNA: TGTGCCAGTAGGACTACAGGGGAGACTGAAGCTTTCTTT.

J is TRBJ2-5 and V is TRBV7-9, with D tentatively TRBD2 (6 bases). Trimming shortened V by 5 bases and J by 3 bases, and 10 bases separated the two germline ends. Germline loops: CDR1 SEHNR, CDR2 FQNEAQ (reference sequence). This CDR3 region has 13 residues. CDR3 in DNA: TGTGCCAGCAGCCCAGGACTAAAAGAGACCCAGTACTTC. It specifies CASSPGLKETQYF.

The chain combines TRBV6-1 with TRBJ2-1, with TRBD1 matching 11 bases. CDR1 is MNHNS and CDR2 is SASEGT in the germline V gene. V was pared by 6 bases and J by 5 bases, with 3 bases of the junction left unmatched. CDR3 size: 14 residues. The CDR3 nucleotides read TGTGCCAGCAGGGACAGGGGGCATAACAATGAGCAGTTCTTC. As protein: CASRDRGHNNEQFF.

V gene TRBV19 combines with J gene TRBJ1-1, with no clear D. The CDR3 consists of 14 residues. Germline V lookup: CDR1 LNHDA, CDR2 SQIVND (reference sequence). Trimming left V 3 bases short and J 7 bases short, with 15 bases between. The CDR3 spells CASSMAHFTGEAFF. The CDR3 DNA reads as TGTGCCAGTAGTATGGCTCATTTTACGGGTGAAGCTTTCTTT.

The rearrangement joins TRBV29-1 to TRBJ2-6, with 10 bases that match TRBD1. This CDR3 spans 16 amino acids. Germline V gene data show CDR1 as SQVTM and CDR2 as ANQGSEA. The J segment lost 3 bases and the V segment lost 6 bases, leaving 8 bases of the junction unmatched. The CDR3 nucleotides are TGCAGCGTATGGGACAGGGGTGGGGATGGGGCCAACGTCCTGACTTTC. It specifies CSVWDRGGDGANVLTF.

The chain recombines TRBV10-3 with TRBJ2-5; 7 bases agree with TRBD1. The trim removed 0 bases at V and 4 bases at J, leaving 8 bases unmatched. In germline, CDR1 is ENHRY, CDR2 SYGVKD. The CDR3 length is 16 residues. Written as DNA, the CDR3 is TGTGCCATCAGTGAGTCTGGGCGCACAGGGGTAGAGACCCAGTACTTC. Encoded protein: CAISESGRTGVETQYF.

This chain links TRBV4-2 with TRBJ1-2; possible D gene TRBD1, 6 bases. The CDR3 consists of 17 residues. Germline V CDR1 and CDR2: LGHNA, YNFKEQ. V shed 0 bases and J shed 6 bases, with 20 bases lying between them. Here the CDR3 reads CASSQDTQGWGKNGYTF. In DNA, the CDR3 is TGTGCCAGCAGCCAAGATACCCAGGGGTGGGGGAAGAATGGCTACACCTTC.

The chain employs TRBV6-4 and TRBJ2-6; D gene uncertain. The V end lost 0 bases, the J end lost 1 base, and 10 bases lay between the germline ends. Germline assignment: CDR1 MRHNA and CDR2 SNTAGT. This CDR3 has 17 amino acids. CDR3 nucleotides: TGTGCCAGCAGTGACTCGCACACATCTTCTGGGGCCAACGTCCTGACTTTC. Translation gives CASSDSHTSSGANVLTF.